This T cell receptor beta chain was identified during a study of blood T cell repertoires in COVID-19. Study-wide context: T cells, B-cell-depleted T cells, or PBMCs supplied cDNA or gDNA.

This table comes from immunoSEQ multiplex PCR, and its TCRdb copy is limited to in-frame clones, with some not included. The sample carries under 300,000 clones, approximately 87% recorded once. Seattle researchers signed up patients amid active infection and tracked them longitudinally. Deletions cut 4 bases from V and 6 bases from J, with 9 bases between. Looked up from germline, CDR1 is SGHDN and CDR2 is FVKESK. The CDR3 spans 13 residues. The genes are TRBV14 and TRBJ2-2; D ambiguous. This TCR came from a woman aged 25 to 39 with COVID-19, enrolled during active disease. The specimen was peripheral blood. CDR3 sequence (DNA): TGTGCCAGCAGCCCCCGAGACTCCGGGGAGCTGTTTTTT. Translating gives CASSPRDSGELFF.